Listed below are T cell receptor beta chains from one sample, sequenced in a study of long-term antiretroviral therapy in people with HIV. The assay was immunoSEQ multiplex PCR, and TCRdb's table has in-frame clones only and misses some. The sample lists around 24,000 clones; more than 75% were seen once. The specimen was unsorted PBMCs, collected 0.5 years after starting antiretroviral therapy. The receptors stem from a woman in her forties with HIV. CDR3s include the opening cysteine and the closing phenylalanine or tryptophan. A D gene is named only where the DNA matches it firmly. Expanded clones get a size class; other rows say once, few or many, or leave the size out.

cdr3_aa,cdr3_nt,v_call,cdr3_length,j_call,d_call,clone_size
CASSLAGSYEQYF,TGTGCCAGCAGTTTAGCTGGCTCCTACGAGCAGTACTTC,TRBV27,13,TRBJ2-7,.,few
CASSQLADTQYF,TGTGCCAGCAGCCAACTAGCGGATACGCAGTATTTT,TRBV28,12,TRBJ2-3,TRBD2,.
CAWDTGGGGGYTF,TGTGCCTGGGACACAGGGGGAGGGGGAGGCTACACCTTC,TRBV30,13,TRBJ1-2,TRBD1,.
CASSLSLVTGGPGELFF,TGTGCCAGCAGTTTATCGTTGGTGACAGGGGGCCCCGGGGAGCTGTTTTTT,TRBV27,17,TRBJ2-2,TRBD1,.
CASSLLGAREEKLFF,TGTGCCAGCAGCTTATTGGGGGCGCGGGAAGAAAAACTGTTTTTT,TRBV7-9,15,TRBJ1-4,.,.
CASSPLNTEAFF,TGTGCCAGCAGCCCCCTCAACACTGAAGCTTTCTTT,TRBV7-2,12,TRBJ1-1,.,.
CASSVDSDTDTQYF,TGTGCCAGCAGCGTGGACAGCGACACAGATACGCAGTATTTT,TRBV9,14,TRBJ2-3,.,.
CASSPNGASGGTDTQYF,TGTGCCAGCAGCCCTAATGGAGCGTCGGGGGGCACAGATACGCAGTATTTT,TRBV7-6,17,TRBJ2-3,.,medium-sized
CASSLAIRGPPGELFF,TGTGCCAGCAGCTTGGCCATCAGGGGGCCACCCGGGGAGCTGTTTTTT,TRBV5-5,16,TRBJ2-2,TRBD1,.
CASSLDSEDTQYF,TGTGCCAGCAGCTTAGACAGCGAAGATACGCAGTATTTT,TRBV11-1,13,TRBJ2-3,.,.
CASSFRHSGANVLTF,TGTGCCAGCAGCTTTAGGCACTCTGGGGCCAACGTCCTGACTTTC,TRBV5-6,15,TRBJ2-6,.,once
CASVPGYTF,TGTGCCAGCGTTCCGGGCTACACCTTC,TRBV9,9,TRBJ1-2,.,.
CASSPRTEMNTEAFF,TGCGCCAGCAGCCCCCGGACAGAAATGAACACTGAAGCTTTCTTT,TRBV4-1,15,TRBJ1-1,.,once
CATKTGGNTGELFF,TGCGCCACCAAAACAGGGGGCAACACCGGGGAGCTGTTTTTT,TRBV10-2,14,TRBJ2-2,TRBD1,.
CASSLDGTGELFF,TGTGCCAGCAGCTTAGATGGCACCGGGGAGCTGTTTTTT,TRBV11-3,13,TRBJ2-2,.,.
CASSSLWASGRDSPETQYF,TGTGCCAGCAGTTCCCTATGGGCCTCAGGGAGGGATTCTCCAGAGACCCAGTACTTC,TRBV28,19,TRBJ2-5,TRBD2,.
CASRRPGTNEKLFF,TGTGCCAGCCGTCGGCCGGGGACTAATGAAAAACTGTTTTTT,TRBV11-2,14,TRBJ1-4,.,.
CASSLGQGAGGELFF,TGTGCCAGCAGCCTTGGACAGGGGGCAGGCGGGGAGCTGTTTTTT,TRBV28,15,TRBJ2-2,TRBD1,.
CASSAFPQGTYEQYF,TGTGCCAGCAGCGCTTTCCCACAGGGTACCTACGAGCAGTACTTC,TRBV9,15,TRBJ2-7,.,.